The next 31 T cell receptor beta chains were all read from a single sample in a study of T-cell memory formation after mild COVID-19. One entry per CDR3 protein results from TCRdb running MiXCR on the 5' RACE reads. The sample records 400,000 or so distinct CDR3 sequences, 15% to 20% being singletons. The sample taken for sequencing was PBMCs or a T cell subset sorted from them (not recorded which). Receptors were obtained from an adult woman who had mild COVID-19 (a few samples of this study predate the infection). Cell type and time point are not known.

The chain joins TRBV12-3 or TRBV12-4 to TRBJ1-2, with 10 positions matching TRBD1. The J segment lost 7 bases and the V segment lost 4 bases, leaving 9 bases of the junction unmatched. The CDR3 totals 15 residues. The chain's CDR3 is CASSYFDRGPFGYTF. The CDR3 DNA sequence: TGTGCCAGCAGTTATTTTGACAGGGGGCCGTTTGGCTACACCTTC.

CDR3 DNA sequence: TGCGCCAGCAAGCGGGACAGGGGCAACACCGGGGAGCTGTTTTTT. This codes for CASKRDRGNTGELFF. The chain combines TRBV5-1 with TRBJ2-2, with 10 bases aligning to TRBD1. Trimming cost V 6 bases and J 2 bases; bases outside gene matches: 4. CDR3 length equals 15 residues. CDR1 is SGHRS, CDR2 YFSETQ, per germline.

V gene TRBV12-3 or TRBV12-4 combines with J gene TRBJ2-5; no definite D call. The CDR3 runs 13 residues. Trimming stripped 1 base from V and 4 bases from J, with 7 bases between. The CDR3 sequence is CASSLDSGETQYF. CDR3 sequence (DNA): TGTGCCAGCAGTTTAGACAGTGGAGAGACCCAGTACTTC.

This clonotype has just a few counts. The chain recombines TRBV12-3 or TRBV12-4 with TRBJ2-7; D not certain. V was cut by 7 bases and J by 5 bases, with 15 bases left in between. The CDR3 runs to 13 residues. CDR3 nucleotides: TGTGCCAGCAAGAAGATCCCCGGCGACGAGCAGTACTTC. Translation: CASKKIPGDEQYF.

This chain links TRBV3-1 with TRBJ1-6; TRBD1 matches 7 bases. V was pared by 6 bases and J by 11 bases, with 7 bases of the junction left unmatched. The CDR3 runs to 13 residues. CDR1 is LGHDT, CDR2 YNNKEL, per germline (reference sequence). CDR3: CASSLTGAAPLHF. For the CDR3, the DNA is TGTGCCAGCAGTTTAACAGGGGCGGCACCCCTCCACTTT. The complete variable domain, with remaining parts taken from reference TRBV3-1 and TRBJ1-6, reads DTAVSQTPKYLVTQMGNDKSIKCEQNLGHDTMYWYKQDSKKFLKIMFSYNNKELIINETVPNRFSPKSPDKAHLNLHINSLELGDSAVYFCASSLTGAAPLHFGNGTRLTVT.

A few counts support this clonotype. CDR3 nucleotide sequence: TGCAGCGTTGAAGATCGAGGCAGGATCTCTGGAAACACCATATATTTT. Protein: CSVEDRGRISGNTIYF. V usage is TRBV29-1 and J usage is TRBJ1-3, with D uncertain. The ends were cut back, 0 bases at V and 0 bases at J, with 12 bases in the middle. From germline, CDR1 is SQVTM and CDR2 ANQGSEA. The CDR3 has 16 residues.

This clonotype was found a few times. The chain combines TRBV12-3 or TRBV12-4 with TRBJ2-1; D is unresolved. V was cut by 6 bases and J by 0 bases, with 6 bases left in between. The CDR3 is made up of 13 amino acids. Here the CDR3 DNA reads TGTGCCAGCAGCTGGGGCTCCTACAATGAGCAGTTCTTC. Its protein is CASSWGSYNEQFF.

The rearrangement uses TRBV5-6 and TRBJ2-3, with D perhaps TRBD1 (6 bases). Trimming left V 0 bases short and J 6 bases short, with 17 bases between. Per the germline V gene, CDR1 is SGHDT and CDR2 is YYEEEE. The CDR3 totals 16 residues. The CDR3, as DNA: TGTGCCAGCAGCTTGGCAACGTACACCCAGGGGGATACGCAGTATTTT. Amino acid sequence: CASSLATYTQGDTQYF. Variable domain in full (rest from reference TRBV5-6 and TRBJ2-3): DAGVTQSPTHLIKTRGQQVTLRCSPKSGHDTVSWYQQALGQGPQFIFQYYEEEERQRGNFPDRFSGHQFPNYSSELNVNALLLGDSALYLCASSLATYTQGDTQYFGPGTRLTVL.

This clonotype was observed a handful of times. The chain combines TRBV12-3 or TRBV12-4 with TRBJ2-4; 7 positions agree with TRBD2. V gave up 7 bases and J gave up 0 bases; unmatched junction bases: 9. CDR3 length equals 16 residues. Here the CDR3 DNA reads TGTGCCAGCACCCAGGGAGGGATTCTAGCCAAAAACATTCAGTACTTC. Its translation is CASTQGGILAKNIQYF.

This clonotype has only a few counts. V usage is TRBV20-1 and J usage is TRBJ2-3; 8 bases fit TRBD2. Unmatched junction bases numbered 16, after V lost 4 bases and J lost 1 base. Germline assignment: CDR1 DFQATT and CDR2 SNEGSKA (reference sequence). The length of the CDR3 is 18 residues. This chain's CDR3 is CSAMGLVSTQVRTDTQYF. The CDR3 bases are TGCAGTGCTATGGGACTAGTTTCTACCCAAGTCCGCACAGATACGCAGTATTTT.

In its sample, this clonotype was seen a few times. The chain combines TRBV5-5 with TRBJ2-7; weak D call: TRBD1 (5 bases). Germline loops: CDR1 SGHKS, CDR2 YYEKEE (reference sequence). Trimming cost V 1 base and J 2 bases, with 10 bases left between them. This CDR3 region has 14 residues. The chain's CDR3 is CASSLWVQAYEQYF. In DNA form, the CDR3 reads TGTGCCAGCAGCTTGTGGGTACAGGCCTACGAGCAGTACTTC.

The chain has TRBV18 and TRBJ1-4; maybe TRBD1 (5 bases). This CDR3 region has 14 residues. V was cut by 5 bases and J by 8 bases, with 15 bases left in between. Germline V gene lookup returns CDR1 KGHSH and CDR2 LQKENI. CDR3 sequence reads: CASSYGAGREKLFF. As DNA, the CDR3 is TGTGCCAGCTCATATGGAGCGGGGCGGGAAAAACTGTTTTTT.

This clonotype was found many times. At one end, the junction sequence differs from germline, possibly due to a read error. The rearrangement links TRBV2 to TRBJ1-1; no reliable D call. The germline V gene encodes CDR1 SNHLY and CDR2 FYNNEI. The CDR3 has 13 residues. The CDR3 reads CASPDIMNAEAFF. CDR3 nucleotides: TGTGCCAGCCCAGATATTATGAACGCTGAAGCTTTCTTT.

This rearrangement joins TRBV25-1 to TRBJ2-7; a weak D match, TRBD2 (6 bases). With 10 bases removed from V and 3 bases from J, the gap between germline ends came to 19 bases. Germline V CDR1 and CDR2: MGHDK, SYGVNS. The CDR3 sequence is 14 residues long. In DNA form, the CDR3 reads TGTGCCACTCCCCCCGGGAGATTCTTCTACGAGCAGTACTTC. It yields the protein CATPPGRFFYEQYF.

This clonotype was seen more than once but under ten times. The chain links TRBV7-8 to TRBJ1-2; D remains unclear. The CDR3 runs to 15 residues. Germline values: CDR1 SGHVS, CDR2 FQNEAQ. V lost 5 bases and J 8 bases, leaving 21 bases between the germline ends. The CDR3 loop is CASSPAQASTGGYTF. CDR3 DNA: TGTGCCAGCAGCCCCGCCCAGGCCTCTACGGGGGGCTACACCTTC.

The J gene is TRBJ2-1, the V gene TRBV4-3, with no clear D. V was clipped by 5 bases and J by 5 bases, with 13 bases between them. Germline V gene lookup returns CDR1 LGHNA and CDR2 YSLEER. This CDR3 spans 14 amino acids. CDR3 sequence reads: CASSRRYGDNEQFF. The CDR3 nucleotides read TGCGCCAGCAGCAGGCGGTATGGGGACAATGAGCAGTTCTTC.

This clonotype appeared a few times. The V call is TRBV6-6, the J call TRBJ1-1; D is possibly TRBD1 (5 bases). Germline loops: CDR1 MNHNY, CDR2 SVGAGI (reference sequence). Trimming stripped 8 bases from V and 10 bases from J, with 23 bases between. This CDR3 comprises 14 residues. The chain's CDR3 is CASLAGGRGEGAFF. The CDR3 DNA reads TGTGCCAGCCTTGCGGGGGGGAGAGGTGAGGGAGCTTTCTTT.

This clonotype occurred a few times. The gene calls are TRBV7-9 and TRBJ2-3; D is perhaps TRBD1 (6 bases). Germline V gene data show CDR1 as SEHNR and CDR2 as FQNEAQ (reference sequence). The CDR3 extends over 14 amino acids. V gave up 0 bases and J gave up 4 bases, with 8 bases separating them. CDR3 DNA: TGTGCCAGCAGCTTAGCTGACAGGTCAGATACGCAGTATTTT. Translated, it gives CASSLADRSDTQYF.

In this sample, this clonotype turned up a few times. The CDR3 region has the DNA TGCAGTGCTAGGGGACTAGCGGTCCGCTACGAGCAGTACTTC. Translation gives CSARGLAVRYEQYF. The rearrangement uses TRBV20-1 and TRBJ2-7, with 11 positions matching TRBD2. J was trimmed by 3 bases and V by 3 bases; bases with no gene match: 4. The CDR3 length is 14 residues. Per germline, CDR1 DFQATT and CDR2 SNEGSKA (reference sequence).

This clonotype came up a few times. V usage is TRBV27 and J usage is TRBJ2-6; the match to TRBD1 covers 7 bases. V lost 0 bases to trimming and J lost 0 bases; unmatched junction nucleotides: 2. The CDR3 extends over 17 amino acids. Germline CDR1 and CDR2: MNHEY and SMNVEV (reference sequence). The CDR3 sequence is CASSLSGTVSGANVLTF. In nucleotides, the CDR3 is TGTGCCAGCAGTTTATCCGGGACAGTCTCTGGGGCCAACGTCCTGACTTTC.

This clonotype has just one count. The rearrangement uses TRBV20-1 and TRBJ2-5; 14 bases agree with TRBD2. The trim removed 4 bases at V and 5 bases at J, leaving 6 bases unmatched. CDR1 and CDR2 from the germline V gene are DFQATT and SNEGSKA (reference sequence). This CDR3 contains 15 residues. The CDR3 DNA sequence: TGCAGTGCTACAAGTCGGACTAGCGGGGGGGAGACCCAGTACTTC. Its protein is CSATSRTSGGETQYF.

CDR3 nucleotide sequence: TGCAGTGCTACAGCGGGGACCCACTACAATGAGCAGTTCTTC. This sequence encodes CSATAGTHYNEQFF. This chain joins TRBV20-1 and TRBJ2-1, with 7 bases that match TRBD2. Losses at the gene ends were 4 bases for V and 3 bases for J; bases not matched to a gene: 6. This CDR3 region has 14 residues. Germline CDR1 reads DFQATT; CDR2 reads SNEGSKA (reference sequence).

The CDR3 region has the DNA TGTGCCAGCAGTTTCCATCGGGGGGCCTATGGCTACACCTTC. As protein: CASSFHRGAYGYTF. The J gene is TRBJ1-2, the V gene TRBV27; weak D call: TRBD1 (6 bases). Germline CDR1 reads MNHEY; CDR2 reads SMNVEV (reference sequence). The CDR3 totals 14 residues. V was shortened by 3 bases and J by 4 bases, with 12 bases between the two germline ends.

The rearrangement joins TRBV9 to TRBJ1-2, with D possibly TRBD1 on 5 matching bases. Deletions cut 2 bases from V and 1 base from J, with 12 bases between. Germline V gives CDR1 SGDLS, CDR2 YYNGEE. The CDR3 totals 15 residues. As DNA, the CDR3 is TGTGCCAGCAGCGTGGGGCCTCTCCTTAACTATGGCTACACCTTC. The encoded protein is CASSVGPLLNYGYTF.

J is TRBJ2-6 and V is TRBV7-9; TRBD1 matches at 7 bases. J lost 4 bases, V lost 6 bases, and 6 bases had no gene match. CDR1 is SEHNR and CDR2 is FQNEAQ in the germline V gene (reference sequence). CDR3 size: 15 residues. In nucleotides, the CDR3 is TGTGCCAGCAGGCGGACAGGTACAGGGGCCAACGTCCTGACTTTC. Its protein is CASRRTGTGANVLTF.

This clonotype was seen only once. Without the conserved terminal phenylalanine or tryptophan, this CDR3 likely stems from a read error. The gene calls are TRBV2 and TRBJ2-5; a weak D match, TRBD2 (5 bases). The CDR3 length is 16 residues. Germline CDR1 and CDR2: SNHLY and FYNNEI. The V gene lost 6 bases and the J gene lost 4 bases, with 21 bases spanning the gap. CDR3 region: CASRGLKTTGRETQYL. CDR3 DNA: TGTGCCAGCAGAGGCCTCAAGACTACGGGGAGAGAGACCCAGTACTTA.

This clonotype was recorded a few times. This rearrangement joins TRBV12-3 or TRBV12-4 to TRBJ2-7, with D perhaps being TRBD1 or TRBD2 (5 bases each). This CDR3 region has 15 residues. V gave up 5 bases and J gave up 3 bases, with 17 bases separating them. Here the CDR3 DNA reads TGTGCCAGCAGTGGACACGGAAGCGGAGACTACGAGCAGTACTTC. Its protein is CASSGHGSGDYEQYF.

The genes are TRBV2 and TRBJ1-1; the D gene is possibly TRBD1 (6 bases). The CDR3 has 14 residues. Trimming removed 1 base from V and 4 bases from J, with 10 bases in between. From germline, CDR1 is SNHLY and CDR2 FYNNEI. CDR3 DNA: TGTGCCAGCAGTGAAGGGGGGGCGCCCACTGAAGCTTTCTTT. It yields the protein CASSEGGAPTEAFF. Filled out from reference TRBV2 and TRBJ1-1, the complete variable domain reads EPEVTQTPSHQVTQMGQEVILRCVPISNHLYFYWYRQILGQKVEFLVSFYNNEISEKSEIFDDQFSVERPDGSNFTLKIRSTKLEDSAMYFCASSEGGAPTEAFFGQGTRLTVV.

This clonotype was counted between two and nine times. CDR3 sequence reads: CASSVMEETQYF. The CDR3 DNA follows: TGTGCCAGCAGTGTGATGGAAGAGACCCAGTACTTC. The rearrangement links TRBV11-2 to TRBJ2-5; no definite D call. Trimming left V 6 bases short and J 3 bases short, with 8 bases between. This CDR3 is 12 amino acids long. In germline, CDR1 is SGHAT, CDR2 FQNNGV.

The CDR3 loop is CSVDEGGYTF. The DNA for the CDR3 is TGCAGCGTTGACGAGGGGGGCTACACCTTC. V usage is TRBV29-1 and J usage is TRBJ1-2; D might be TRBD1 (5 bases). This CDR3 has 10 amino acids. The V gene's germline CDR1 is SQVTM and CDR2 ANQGSEA. Trimming stripped 3 bases from V and 8 bases from J, with 7 bases between.

This clonotype turned up a few times. The chain combines TRBV4-3 with TRBJ2-7, with 9 bases fitting TRBD2. The CDR3 has 17 residues. Per the germline V gene, CDR1 is LGHNA and CDR2 is YSLEER. The V and J ends lost 0 bases and 3 bases, in that order; junction bases with no gene match: 9. The CDR3 reads CASSQDPAGGPGYEQYF. The DNA for the CDR3 is TGCGCCAGCAGCCAAGATCCCGCGGGAGGGCCTGGCTACGAGCAGTACTTC.